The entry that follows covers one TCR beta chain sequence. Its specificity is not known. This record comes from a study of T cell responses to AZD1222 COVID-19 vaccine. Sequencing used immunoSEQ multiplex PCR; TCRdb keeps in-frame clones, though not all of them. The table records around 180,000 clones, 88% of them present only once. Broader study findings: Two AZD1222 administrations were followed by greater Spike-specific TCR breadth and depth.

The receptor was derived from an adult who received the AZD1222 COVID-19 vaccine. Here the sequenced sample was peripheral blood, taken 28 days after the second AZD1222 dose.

CDR3 residues: CASTAGGQGNSYEQYF. Here the CDR3 DNA reads TGTGCCAGCACCGCCGGTGGACAGGGGAACTCCTACGAGCAGTACTTC. J is TRBJ2-7 and V is TRBV28; 9 bases are a match to TRBD1. The junction had 10 bases not matched to a gene; V was cut back by 7 bases and J by 0 bases. This CDR3 has 16 residues. Germline V CDR1 and CDR2: MDHEN, SYDVKM.